The present entry profiles one TCR beta chain with its context. This clonotype was counted between two and nine times. Its antigen remains unidentified. The input lacks base qualities; no much larger clone sits a single base away. This specimen belongs to a study of patients and donors after allogeneic stem cell transplantation (TCRdb year 2020). To prepare the library, RT-PCR was applied. TCRdb names NextSeq 550 as the instrument used. The raw public data were reprocessed by TCRdb itself: fastp quality trimming at Q25, MiXCR clonotype calling, in-frame beta chains only. Duplicate CDR3 protein sequences are folded into a single record with the most common DNA and genes. The sample contains 400,000 to 500,000 distinct CDR3 sequences, 16% of them found a single time. The ten biggest clones cover less than 9.5% of the sample. The CDR3 measures 13 amino acids from cysteine to phenylalanine. Only the CDR3 portion is preserved as DNA: 39 bases, with reading frame beginning at the first base. V loses 7 bases of germline sequence and J loses 1 base, and the interval between the two ends is 10 bases. The germline V gene sets CDR1 to MGHRA and CDR2 to YSYEKL.

The rearranged chain carries TRBV4-1 and TRBJ1-1, with no confident D gene call. The sequencing input was blood, either unsorted or a sorted T cell fraction (not recorded which). This receptor was taken from a human donor who was either an allogeneic HSCT recipient or a stem cell or donor lymphocyte infusion donor (not recorded which). It is not recorded whose cells these are; they may come from a transplant donor. Here is the DNA: TGCGCCAGCACCGAAGGGCCGAACACTGAAGCTTTCTTT. Its protein is CASTEGPNTEAFF.